This TCR beta chain was sequenced for a study of T cell responses to AZD1222 COVID-19 vaccine. Turning to this clone: Antigen: not known.

CDR3 length equals 14 residues. The V gene's germline CDR1 is SGHTA and CDR2 FQGTGA. V lost 5 bases and J 2 bases, leaving 12 bases between the germline ends. The table came from immunoSEQ multiplex PCR; TCRdb's copy has only in-frame clones and leaves some out. In the table there are around 150,000 clones, 90% to 95% of which are singletons. Broader study findings: Mostly white British, mostly female donors; authors suggested clonal diversity may be underestimated. Seropositive status at baseline applied to only a handful of AZD1222 recipients.

The sequenced sample was peripheral blood, obtained on day 0 of MenACWY control vaccination. This receptor was taken from an adult in good health. J is TRBJ1-2 and V is TRBV7-3, with D perhaps matching TRBD1 (5 bases). The CDR3 protein is CASSPGHQNYGYTF. In DNA form, the CDR3 reads TGTGCCAGCAGCCCCGGACATCAGAACTATGGCTACACCTTC.